This T cell receptor (beta chain) is from a study of cytomegalovirus exposure and HLA in healthy donors (dated by TCRdb to the late 2010s). For the study in its entirety: An earlier analysis of several hundred of the donors reported 250 to 300 Gb of sequence data and 117 million unique TCR beta sequences from around 200 million T cells. To decide whether each TCR beta V gene segment behaved as functional or pseudogenic, an earlier analysis of some 600 of the donors relied on high-throughput TCR beta sequencing. Both class I and class II loci were covered by HLA typing, at four-digit resolution. The study used immunosequencing to profile the T cell repertoires of several hundred subjects and linked those repertoires to cytomegalovirus serostatus. An early release that covered fewer than 750 HLA-typed donors contained about 290 gigabases of sequencing data and 70 million to 100 million unique TCR sequences. Alongside the repertoire data, information on donor age, sex, ethnicity and CMV serostatus was compiled. Typing coverage varied by locus: roughly 629-630 donors for A, B, C, DRB1 and DQB1; 500 to 550 for DQA1; more than 600 for DPA1; 400 to 480 for DPB1. Across under 500 genotyped donors of the cohort, an average of approximately 200,000 unique TCR beta nucleotide sequences per donor were sequenced, and 15% to 20% of those sequences were non-productive. Every repertoire in the discovery cohort had been generated on one and the same sequencing platform. To predict cytomegalovirus infection status, the study brought together high-throughput TCR immunosequencing, statistical association of individual TCRs with disease status, and machine learning. A later analysis re-examined previously published TCR beta repertoires from roughly 720 donors and added high-resolution HLA genotyping to investigate patterns of TCR occurrence. Rather than drawing on any new phenotypic data, the later analysis identified candidate immune exposures from TCR beta sequences and the way those sequences occurred across donors. The aim of the study was to test whether cataloging public T cell receptors could identify signatures of past pathogen exposure. Besides the first cohort of approximately 670 subjects, a separate validation cohort made up of roughly 130 different subjects was used. Roughly 5 DR-DQ haplotypes were handled as single units for association and clustering because linkage in the cohort was strong. Of the 300 to 500 genotyped donors, less than 85% were placed in the genetic ancestry cluster associated with self-reported Caucasian donors. In a later genetic analysis, genome-wide SNP genotypes for 398 of the 666 donors were used, and that subset was treated as a discovery cohort. What the research found in general, with its limitations: Broadly in line with IMGT annotations, most TCR beta V segments showed up in productive rearrangements about 87% or about 30% of the time in an earlier analysis of 450 to 750 of the donors. In this cohort, only TCR beta chains were sequenced, and detectable features were limited by the absence of alpha or paired-chain data. A further reported finding was that TCR beta sequences accurately predicted the HLA-A and HLA-B alleles for most subjects in the first cohort. In vitro tests confirmed that a few of the cytomegalovirus-associated TCR beta chains recognize cytomegalovirus antigens. The study gave a list of about 170 TCR beta chains associated with cytomegalovirus. Across donors, most TCR sequences were observed very rarely, whereas some public TCRs were present in many individuals. The only immune exposure information available for the cohort was CMV serostatus. In a later analysis, HLA-associated TCR beta chains showed more clonal expansion and lower generation probabilities than non-associated chains that were equally common. According to a later genetic analysis, donors in an Asian-associated ancestry cluster had fewer N-insertions in productive TCRs than the roughly 670-donor mean. The earlier analysis of about 600 of the donors excluded roughly 17 rarely observed V segments, including chromosome 9 orphons, because counts were too low. Linkage disequilibrium might explain the correlated functional status among segregating V segments, but an unknown experimental factor could not be ruled out. In a later analysis, several top co-occurrence clusters were reported to appear linked to parvovirus B19, influenza, CMV and Epstein-Barr virus. According to a later analysis, TCR association rates differed among HLA loci, with DRB1 alleles showing the most associated TCRs and HLA-C alleles showing the fewest. Because HLA typing was unavailable for some donors at each locus, only the typed subset was used in association tests. Most CMV-associated TCR beta chains appeared to be HLA-restricted in a later analysis, and the HLA associations seemed to be driven largely by CMV exposure. When HLA alleles, especially DR and DQ, strongly co-occurred, attributing TCR associations to individual alleles was difficult. Specific HLA alleles were associated with 15,000 to 20,000 TCR beta sequences at a false discovery rate of 0.05 in a later analysis. V-gene and J-gene trimming of TCR beta chains was associated with a missense DCLRE1C variant in a later genetic analysis, and the association was replicated in an independent cohort. The authors suggested that the approach could potentially be generalized to other disease states and immunological phenotypes. The 87-base-pair reads could not distinguish some IMGT-functional V segments, including TRBV6-2 and TRBV6-3, so those segments were excluded. In both the original and validation cohorts, the classifier was reported to diagnose cytomegalovirus status with high specificity and sensitivity. A cluster of highly shared sequence variants was judged likely to be a technical artifact of the sequencing pipeline. Sequencing depth was assumed to be roughly uniform across donors in the presence/absence analyses, though that assumption may not hold.

Library construction relied on the immunoSEQ multiplex PCR assay. The multiplex PCR relied on a mix of 60 forward primers for TCR Vbeta segments and 13 reverse primers for TCR Jbeta segments. The CDR3 region of rearranged TCR beta genes was amplified from genomic DNA with a multiplex PCR assay. On the Illumina HiSeq System, the amplified TCR beta libraries were sequenced as 87-base-pair reads. As for the authors' bioinformatics: Across the 670 or so repertoires, a later analysis counted 78 million or so unique TCR beta chains, 9.5 million to 13 million of which were shared by at least two donors. Raw reads were error-corrected and collapsed into unique sequences with a nearest-neighbor algorithm that merged closely related sequences to remove PCR and sequencing errors. CDR3 sequences were aligned to IMGT reference sequences to assign V, D and J gene segments. For a sequence to be retained, at least a six-nucleotide match to both a V gene segment and a J gene segment was required. Rearrangements were classified as productive when the CDR3 lacked stop codons and remained in frame with V and J, and all other rearrangements were classified as non-productive. CDR3 was defined according to IMGT convention as the region running from the second conserved V-encoded cysteine to the conserved J-encoded phenylalanine. The earlier analysis of some 580 of the donors excluded any sequence lacking an unambiguous match to a single V gene segment. In an earlier analysis of 500 to 750 of the donors, V segments were called functional above 56.7% productive rearrangements and were called segregating when the between-donor standard deviation exceeded 5%. To diagnose cytomegalovirus status from the catalog of TCR beta chain sequences, a statistical classification framework was built. In a later analysis, V and J genes were assigned by comparing TCR nucleotide sequences against IMGT/GENE-DB human TR gene sequences. Using the TCRdist pipeline, a later analysis assigned CDR3 sequences along with most-parsimonious VDJ recombination scenarios. A later analysis defined each TCR beta chain by its CDR3 amino acid sequence plus V-gene family, and excluded reads lacking a unique V-gene family. In a later analysis, 450 to 600 highly shared, low-generation-probability nucleotide sequences were removed to address suspected cross-contamination and a sequencing artifact. In a later analysis, a clonal expansion index was calculated for each public chain from normalized within-repertoire ranks of inferred template counts. In a later analysis, generation probabilities were computed using a VDJ recombination model fitted to out-of-frame rearrangements, and the results were checked against IGoR. In a later analysis, hypergeometric tests were used to score TCR-TCR, TCR-HLA and TCR-CMV co-occurrence, with a repertoire-size bias correction applied to TCR pairs. False discovery rates were estimated in a later analysis by permuting HLA or CMV assignments 20 times. A later analysis grouped co-occurring TCRs with DBSCAN, adding TCRdist sequence similarity when clustering within HLA-allele-positive subsets. Repertoires with fewer than 30,000 or more than 120,000 public chains, plus five repertoires with anomalous nucleotide sharing, were excluded from co-occurrence clustering. Sourced from immuneACCESS, this table was stored by TCRdb with only in-frame sequences that have V and J called. A share of the clones is absent; for the studies checked, an unresolved V gene accounts for under half, and the remainder has no known explanation. V, J and clone size were drawn from that table, and D and trimming were deduced from the DNA. Recorded for this sample are around 130,000 clones; around three fifths of them occurred a single time. Around 8.8% of the sample is in the top ten clones.

The cohort consisted of 666 healthy bone marrow donors. Cohort members were all nominally healthy when sampled, although unrecorded immune exposures were likely present. The donor tested CMV seropositive and was one of the 289 seropositive cohort members. Each donor provided a peripheral blood sample, and peripheral blood mononuclear cells were used for TCR beta sequencing. Genomic DNA extraction from the blood cell samples was performed with the Qiagen DNeasy Blood Extraction Kit. In the case of this clone: Its antigen remains undetermined. One base away there is no much larger clone; base qualities are not given.

V lost 5 bases and J lost 2 bases; the stretch between them is 11 bases long. CDR1 and CDR2 are drawn from the germline V gene: LGHNT, FRNRAP. Spanning cysteine to phenylalanine, the CDR3 consists of 14 amino acids. Only the CDR3 DNA is retained, 42 bases long and in frame from the first base. Recombination connected TRBV12-5 to TRBJ2-3; a tentative D call is TRBD1 (5 bases match). The TCR sequence derives from a middle-aged woman in good health and CMV-seropositive. Input material: PBMCs. The nucleotides read TGTGCTAGTGGTAAGGGGTCTTCCACAGATACGCAGTATTTT. This sequence encodes CASGKGSSTDTQYF.